This entry concerns a single T cell receptor beta chain. Its antigen is still unknown. One base away there is no much larger clone; base qualities are not given. The data stem from a study of cytomegalovirus exposure and HLA in healthy donors (dated by TCRdb to between 2016 and 2019). A note on the overall study: In an earlier analysis of approximately 500 of the donors, under 300 Gb of sequence data and 90 million to 120 million unique TCR beta sequences from 150 million to 200 million T cells were reported. An early release that covered several hundred HLA-typed donors contained 300 to 350 gigabases of sequencing data and 80 million or so unique TCR sequences. The genetic ancestry cluster associated with self-reported Caucasian donors included about four fifths of the roughly 400 genotyped donors. The study aimed to test whether signatures of past pathogen exposure could be identified by cataloging public T cell receptors. The study used immunosequencing to profile the T cell repertoires of approximately 690 subjects and linked those repertoires to cytomegalovirus serostatus. Besides the first cohort of roughly 640 subjects, a separate validation cohort made up of over 95 different subjects was used. To predict cytomegalovirus infection status, the study brought together high-throughput TCR immunosequencing, statistical association of individual TCRs with disease status, and machine learning. A later analysis re-examined previously published TCR beta repertoires from more than 600 donors and added high-resolution HLA genotyping to investigate patterns of TCR occurrence. Rather than using new phenotypic data, the later analysis identified candidate immune exposures from TCR beta sequences and from how often those sequences occurred across donors. An earlier analysis of nearly 600 of the donors applied high-throughput TCR beta sequencing to assess whether each TCR beta V gene segment acted as functional or pseudogenic. Alongside the repertoire data, information on donor age, sex, ethnicity and CMV serostatus was compiled. Genome-wide SNP genotypes for about three fifths of the roughly 670 donors were used in a later genetic analysis, which treated that subset as a discovery cohort. Every repertoire in the discovery cohort had been generated on one and the same sequencing platform. HLA typing covered class I and class II loci at four-digit resolution. Typing coverage differed by locus: A, B, C, DRB1 and DQB1 were typed in roughly 620-630 donors, DQA1 in 522, DPA1 in over 600, and DPB1 in 400 to 480. Several DR-DQ haplotypes were treated as single units for association and clustering because of strong linkage in the cohort. Among over 350 genotyped donors of the cohort, an average of 235,054 unique TCR beta nucleotide sequences were sequenced per donor, roughly 20% of them non-productive. Broader findings and caveats from the paper: Because counts were too low, 15 or so rarely observed V segments, including chromosome 9 orphons, were excluded from the earlier analysis of around 590 of the donors. Because HLA typing was unavailable for some donors at each locus, only the typed subset was used in association tests. Correlated functional status among segregating V segments might reflect linkage disequilibrium, but an unknown experimental factor could not be ruled out. The cohort was sequenced for TCR beta chains only, and without alpha or paired-chain data the features that could be detected were limited. In both the original and validation cohorts, the classifier was reported to diagnose cytomegalovirus status with high specificity and sensitivity. According to a later analysis, TCR association rates differed among HLA loci, with DRB1 alleles showing the most associated TCRs and HLA-C alleles showing the fewest. Specific HLA alleles were associated with 16,951 TCR beta sequences at a false discovery rate of 0.05 in a later analysis. When HLA alleles, especially DR and DQ, strongly co-occurred, attributing TCR associations to individual alleles was difficult. Presence/absence analyses assumed roughly uniform sequencing depth across donors, an assumption that may not hold. According to the authors, the approach could potentially be generalized to other disease states and immunological phenotypes. An earlier analysis of 587 of the donors showed that most TCR beta V segments appeared in productive rearrangements either about 87% or about 30% of the time, which broadly matched IMGT annotations. A further reported finding was that TCR beta sequences accurately predicted the HLA-A and HLA-B alleles for most subjects in the first cohort. According to a later genetic analysis, donors in an Asian-associated ancestry cluster had fewer N-insertions in productive TCRs than the roughly 660-donor mean. For the cohort, immune exposure information was limited to CMV serostatus. Compared with equally common non-associated chains, HLA-associated TCR beta chains in a later analysis were more clonally expanded and had lower generation probabilities. A cluster of highly shared sequence variants was judged likely to be a technical artifact of the sequencing pipeline. According to a later analysis, most CMV-associated TCR beta chains appeared to be HLA-restricted, and the HLA associations seemed to be driven largely by CMV exposure. V-gene and J-gene trimming of TCR beta chains was associated with a missense DCLRE1C variant in a later genetic analysis, and the association was replicated in an independent cohort. Most TCR sequences were seen in very few donors, while some public TCRs were found in many individuals. Three of the identified cytomegalovirus-associated TCR beta chains were confirmed in vitro to be specific for cytomegalovirus antigens. A later analysis reported that several top co-occurrence clusters appeared linked to parvovirus B19, influenza, CMV and Epstein-Barr virus. The study gave a list of over 150 TCR beta chains associated with cytomegalovirus.

The library relied on the immunoSEQ multiplex PCR assay. For the multiplex PCR, a mixture combining 60 forward primers for TCR Vbeta segments and 13 reverse primers for TCR Jbeta segments was used. Amplification of the CDR3 region of rearranged TCR beta genes was performed with a multiplex PCR assay on genomic DNA. Amplified TCR beta libraries were sequenced as 87-base-pair reads on the Illumina HiSeq System. The published analysis was carried out like this. A later analysis counted about 82 million unique TCR beta chains across the 666 repertoires, and some 11 million of these chains were shared by at least two donors. A nearest-neighbor algorithm error-corrected the raw reads and collapsed the reads into unique sequences, merging closely related sequences to remove PCR and sequencing errors. V, D and J gene segments were assigned by aligning CDR3 sequences to IMGT reference sequences. For a sequence to be retained, a match of at least six nucleotides was required to both a V gene segment and a J gene segment. Rearrangements were classified as productive when the CDR3 lacked stop codons and remained in frame with V and J, and all other rearrangements were classified as non-productive. Following IMGT convention, CDR3 was defined as the stretch from the second conserved V-encoded cysteine to the conserved J-encoded phenylalanine. The earlier analysis of 500 to 750 of the donors excluded any sequence lacking an unambiguous match to a single V gene segment. An earlier analysis of some 500 of the donors classified V segments as functional when productive rearrangements were above 56.7% and as segregating when the standard deviation between donors was above 5%. A statistical classification framework was developed to diagnose cytomegalovirus status using the catalog of TCR beta chain sequences. A later analysis assigned V and J genes by comparing TCR nucleotide sequences with IMGT/GENE-DB human TR gene sequences. In a later analysis, CDR3 sequences and most-parsimonious VDJ recombination scenarios were assigned using the TCRdist pipeline. In a later analysis, each TCR beta chain was defined by its CDR3 amino acid sequence together with its V-gene family, and reads without a unique V-gene family were excluded. In a later analysis, around 600 highly shared, low-generation-probability nucleotide sequences were removed to address suspected cross-contamination and a sequencing artifact. In a later analysis, a clonal expansion index was calculated for each public chain from normalized within-repertoire ranks of inferred template counts. A later analysis computed generation probabilities with a VDJ recombination model fitted to out-of-frame rearrangements, and checked the results against IGoR. In a later analysis, hypergeometric tests were used to score TCR-TCR, TCR-HLA and TCR-CMV co-occurrence, with a repertoire-size bias correction applied to TCR pairs. In a later analysis, false discovery rates were estimated by permuting HLA or CMV assignments 20 times. A later analysis grouped co-occurring TCRs with DBSCAN, adding TCRdist sequence similarity when clustering within HLA-allele-positive subsets. Co-occurrence clustering excluded repertoires with fewer than 30,000 or more than 120,000 public chains, plus five with anomalous nucleotide sharing. TCRdb provides this immuneACCESS table in a form limited to in-frame rearrangements. Some clones are lacking; in checked studies, under half of them reflect an unresolved V gene, and why the rest are absent is not known. V, J and clone size derive from that table, while D and trimming were established from the DNA sequence. The sample contains about 69,000 clones, less than 70% of them found a single time. The ten largest clonotypes hold approximately 11% of the sample.

The cohort comprised some 730 healthy bone marrow donors. Cohort members were all nominally healthy when sampled, although unrecorded immune exposures were likely present. The donor tested CMV seronegative and was one of the 352 seronegative cohort members. Every donor gave a peripheral blood sample, and the peripheral blood mononuclear cells from that sample were used for TCR beta sequencing. Genomic DNA was extracted from the blood cell samples with the Qiagen DNeasy Blood Extraction Kit. The receptor was derived from a woman aged 25-40 years in good health and CMV-seronegative. The sequenced material came from PBMCs.

The CDR3 protein sequence reads: CASSFQGMGDTQYF. At the DNA level, the sequence is TGTGCCAGCAGTTTCCAGGGGATGGGTGATACGCAGTATTTT. The chain uses TRBV6-6 and TRBJ2-3; TRBD1 might be the D gene, on 6 matching bases. The V and J ends are trimmed by 4 bases and 6 bases, leaving 14 bases between them. The CDR3 sequence holds 14 residues, the cysteine and phenylalanine included. CDR3 DNA only is kept here, 42 bases in frame from base 1. CDR1 MNHNY and CDR2 SVGAGI are derived from the germline V gene (reference sequence).